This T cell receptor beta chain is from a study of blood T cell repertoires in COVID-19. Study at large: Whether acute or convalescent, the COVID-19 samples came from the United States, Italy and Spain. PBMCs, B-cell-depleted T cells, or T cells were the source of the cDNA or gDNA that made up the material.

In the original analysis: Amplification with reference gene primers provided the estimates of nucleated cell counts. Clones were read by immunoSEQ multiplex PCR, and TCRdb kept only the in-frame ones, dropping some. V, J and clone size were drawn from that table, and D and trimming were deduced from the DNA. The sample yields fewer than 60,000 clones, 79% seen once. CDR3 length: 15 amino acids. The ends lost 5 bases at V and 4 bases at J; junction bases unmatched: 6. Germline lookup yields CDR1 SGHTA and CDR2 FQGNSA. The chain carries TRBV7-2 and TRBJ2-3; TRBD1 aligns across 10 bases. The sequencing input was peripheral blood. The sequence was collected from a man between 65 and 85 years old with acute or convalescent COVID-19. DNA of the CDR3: TGTGCCAGCAGCCGTCGGACAGGGGGGCCAGATACGCAGTATTTT. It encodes CASSRRTGGPDTQYF.